Below are 8 T cell receptor beta chains sequenced from a single sample in a study of cytomegalovirus exposure and HLA in healthy donors. The PCR employed 60 Vbeta primers together with 13 Jbeta primers. The data were produced by immunoSEQ multiplex PCR, yet TCRdb's version contains in-frame clones alone and is incomplete. The profile shows hundreds of thousands of clones, over 75% of them singletons. Specimen: PBMCs. The receptors shown here come from a boy between 10 and 17 years old in good health and CMV-seronegative.

J is TRBJ1-4 and V is TRBV5-1; the D is unclear. The CDR3 contains 15 residues. CDR1 is SGHRS, CDR2 YFSETQ, per germline. Trimming took off 0 bases at V and 5 bases at J, with 11 bases between the two ends. CDR3 nucleotide sequence: TGCGCCAGCAGCTTGGGAAAGGAGAGGAATGAAAAACTGTTTTTT. Amino acids: CASSLGKERNEKLFF.

The chain combines TRBV27 with TRBJ2-7, with TRBD2 as a possible D gene (7 bases). This CDR3 is built from 14 residues. The V end lost 2 bases, the J end lost 3 bases, and 11 bases lay between the germline ends. Per the germline V gene, CDR1 is MNHEY and CDR2 is SMNVEV (reference sequence). CDR3 bases: TGTGCCAGCAGTTTAGCGGGGGCCAACTACGAGCAGTACTTC. It encodes CASSLAGANYEQYF.

This clone was seen only once. The rearrangement links TRBV11-3 to TRBJ2-1; TRBD2 might be the D (5 bases). The V end was cut by 5 bases, the J end by 8 bases, with 10 bases between. CDR1 and CDR2 (germline): SGHNT, YENEEA. The CDR3 runs 12 residues. The chain's CDR3 is CASSAGRDEQFF. The DNA for the CDR3 is TGTGCCAGCAGCGCGGGTCGCGATGAGCAGTTCTTC.

The chain carries TRBV13 and TRBJ2-5; tentative D call: TRBD1 (6 bases). This CDR3 is 12 amino acids long. The ends were cut back, 9 bases at V and 3 bases at J, with 11 bases in the middle. Germline CDR1 reads PRHDT; CDR2 reads FYEKMQ (reference sequence). CDR3 region: CASSRGKETQYF. CDR3 sequence (DNA): TGTGCCAGTTCTAGGGGGAAAGAGACCCAGTACTTC.

This chain uses TRBV5-1 with TRBJ1-2; D remains ambiguous. Germline V lookup: CDR1 SGHRS, CDR2 YFSETQ. The CDR3 has 11 residues. The ends were cut back, 9 bases at V and 8 bases at J, with 14 bases in the middle. The CDR3 nucleotides are TGCGCCACCGGGAGTTTAACGGGCTACACCTTC. Translating it yields CATGSLTGYTF.

This clone was recorded a few times. The V and J genes are TRBV5-1 and TRBJ2-6; D is unresolved. V was shortened by 4 bases and J by 2 bases, with 10 bases between the two germline ends. This CDR3 has 15 amino acids. Germline CDR1 SGHRS, CDR2 YFSETQ. The CDR3 nucleotides are TGCGCCAGCAGCCCGACCCAGGCTGGGGCCAACGTCCTGACTTTC. It codes for CASSPTQAGANVLTF.

This clone has only one observation. The V call is TRBV6-5, the J call TRBJ1-1, with a possible D match to TRBD1 (5 bases). CDR1 MNHEY and CDR2 SVGAGI come from the germline V gene. The CDR3 has 14 amino acids. The V gene lost 5 bases and the J gene lost 0 bases, with 10 bases spanning the gap. Here the CDR3 reads CASSNRIMNTEAFF. In nucleotides, the CDR3 is TGTGCCAGCAGTAACAGGATCATGAACACTGAAGCTTTCTTT.

The V and J genes are TRBV7-2 and TRBJ2-7; tentatively, D is TRBD2 (6 bases). The germline V gene encodes CDR1 SGHTA and CDR2 FQGNSA. The V and J ends lost 10 bases and 2 bases respectively, with 15 bases between them. The CDR3 contains 13 residues. The CDR3 reads CATGTGGAYEQYF. Here the CDR3 DNA reads TGTGCCACCGGGACCGGCGGGGCCTACGAGCAGTACTTC.